This T cell receptor (beta chain) was captured by sequencing in a study of OX40 agonist ivuxolimab in advanced cancers. Data came from immunoSEQ multiplex PCR; TCRdb stores just in-frame clones and leaves some out. The repertoire holds around 60,000 clones, roughly 86% seen once, with more than 2.5% in the top ten. The table lists this clone with a count of one. Its antigen remains unknown. The J segment lost 7 bases and the V segment lost 4 bases, leaving 8 bases of the junction unmatched. The CDR3 runs to 15 residues. Germline V gene sequence: CDR1 LGHNA, CDR2 YNFKEQ. Whole-study results and caveats: Averaging showed that CD8+ T cells had more expanded clones than CD4+ did.

The source was CD4+ or CD8+ T cells sorted from blood, collected in a trial of the OX40 agonist ivuxolimab. J is TRBJ2-1 and V is TRBV4-2; TRBD2 agrees at 9 bases. This sequence originates from an adult with an advanced solid tumor such as melanoma, head and neck, liver or kidney cancer. CDR3 in amino acids: CASSLSAGGGNEQFF. In DNA, the CDR3 is TGTGCCAGCAGCCTTTCAGCGGGAGGTGGGAATGAGCAGTTCTTC.